This entry features one T cell receptor beta chain sequence. The sample is drawn from a study of technical replicates of blood from a handful of donors. The CDR3 is made up of 15 amino acids. The ends lost 4 bases at V and 4 bases at J; junction bases unmatched: 6. Per the germline V gene, CDR1 is SNHLY and CDR2 is FYNNEI. TCRdb keeps only in-frame clones here, not all; method: immunoSEQ multiplex PCR. The repertoire holds roughly 100,000 clones, with over 90% as singletons. The sequencing sample was made of T cells isolated from PBMCs. V usage is TRBV2 and J usage is TRBJ2-2; TRBD2 agrees at 7 bases. The sequence was collected from a human donor in good health. CDR3 in DNA: TGTGCCAGCAGTGTAAGCGGGACGAGCACCGGGGAGCTGTTTTTT. Its translation is CASSVSGTSTGELFF.